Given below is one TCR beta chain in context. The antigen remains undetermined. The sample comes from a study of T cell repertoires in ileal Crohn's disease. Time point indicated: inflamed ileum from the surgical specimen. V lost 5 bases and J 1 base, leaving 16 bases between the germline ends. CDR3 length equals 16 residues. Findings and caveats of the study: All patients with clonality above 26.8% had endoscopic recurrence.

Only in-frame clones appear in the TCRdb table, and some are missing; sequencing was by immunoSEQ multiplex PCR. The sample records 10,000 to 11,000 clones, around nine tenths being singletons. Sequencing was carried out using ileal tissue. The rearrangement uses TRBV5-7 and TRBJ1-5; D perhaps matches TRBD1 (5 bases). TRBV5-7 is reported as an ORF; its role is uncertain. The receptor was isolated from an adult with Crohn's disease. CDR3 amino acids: CASSFIRVRSNQPQHF. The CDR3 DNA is TGTGCCAGCAGTTTTATCAGGGTCAGGAGCAATCAGCCCCAGCATTTT.